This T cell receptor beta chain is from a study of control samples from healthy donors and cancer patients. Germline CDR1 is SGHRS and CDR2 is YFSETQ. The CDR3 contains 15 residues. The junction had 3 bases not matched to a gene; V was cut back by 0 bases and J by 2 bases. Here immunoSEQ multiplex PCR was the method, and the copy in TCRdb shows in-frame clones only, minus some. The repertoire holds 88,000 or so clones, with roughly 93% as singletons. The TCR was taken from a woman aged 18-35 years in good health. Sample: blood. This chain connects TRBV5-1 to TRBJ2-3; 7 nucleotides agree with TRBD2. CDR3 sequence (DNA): TGCGCCAGCAGCTTGGGGAGCGGGGACACAGATACGCAGTATTTT. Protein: CASSLGSGDTDTQYF.